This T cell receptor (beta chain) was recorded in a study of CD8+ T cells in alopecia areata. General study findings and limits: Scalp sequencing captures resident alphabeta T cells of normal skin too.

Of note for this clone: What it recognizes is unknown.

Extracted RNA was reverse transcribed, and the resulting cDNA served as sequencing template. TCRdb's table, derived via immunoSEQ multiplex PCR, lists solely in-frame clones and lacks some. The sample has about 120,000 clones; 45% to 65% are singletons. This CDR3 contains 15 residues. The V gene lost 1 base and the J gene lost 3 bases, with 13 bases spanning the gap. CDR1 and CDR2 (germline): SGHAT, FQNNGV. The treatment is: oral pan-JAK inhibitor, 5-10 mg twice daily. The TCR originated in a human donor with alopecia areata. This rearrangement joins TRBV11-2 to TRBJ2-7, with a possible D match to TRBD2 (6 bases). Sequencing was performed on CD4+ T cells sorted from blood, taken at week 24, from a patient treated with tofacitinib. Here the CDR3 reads CASSLAKGLFYEQYF. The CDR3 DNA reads TGTGCCAGCAGCTTAGCTAAGGGACTGTTCTACGAGCAGTACTTC.